Listed below are T cell receptor beta chains from one sample, sequenced in a study of cytomegalovirus exposure and HLA in healthy donors. Sequencing was performed with immunoSEQ multiplex PCR; in TCRdb, only in-frame clones are kept and a portion is missing. The repertoire holds 90,000 to 100,000 clones, approximately 93% seen once, with approximately 1.1% in the top ten. The sequenced sample was PBMCs. The receptors here all came from a woman aged 25-40 years in good health and CMV-seropositive. The CDR3 runs from the conserved cysteine through the conserved F or W. Fields, in order: D gene, V gene, clone size, J gene, CDR3 protein, CDR3 DNA. D genes are given only for firm matches. Part of the rows lack a size; the others show once, few, many or a class for expanded clones.

.	TRBV18	.	TRBJ1-1	CASSPIPGQNTEAFF	TGTGCCAGCTCACCTATACCGGGACAAAACACTGAAGCTTTCTTT
TRBD1	TRBV28	.	TRBJ2-5	CASSVPGQGLETQYF	TGTGCCAGCAGTGTTCCGGGACAGGGCCTAGAGACCCAGTACTTC
TRBD2	TRBV7-9	.	TRBJ2-5	CASSNLAEQETQYF	TGTGCCAGCAGCAACCTAGCGGAGCAAGAGACCCAGTACTTC
.	TRBV28	.	TRBJ2-1	CASTSTQGYEQFF	TGTGCCAGCACTTCGACACAGGGCTATGAGCAGTTCTTC
TRBD2	TRBV5-4	few	TRBJ2-1	CASSFDLAGVGEQFF	TGTGCCAGCAGCTTTGATCTAGCGGGAGTAGGTGAGCAGTTCTTC
TRBD1	TRBV7-2	.	TRBJ2-1	CASSRLRTGFFYEQFF	TGTGCCAGCAGCCGCCTCCGGACAGGGTTTTTTTATGAGCAGTTCTTC
TRBD2	TRBV7-2	.	TRBJ2-2	CASSLLREYTGELFF	TGTGCCAGCAGCTTATTGCGGGAGTACACCGGGGAGCTGTTTTTT
.	TRBV23-1	.	TRBJ2-7	CASTRTGTRKSYEQYF	TGCGCCAGCACCCGAACCGGGACAAGGAAATCCTACGAGCAGTACTTC
TRBD2	TRBV5-1	once	TRBJ2-1	CASSAGLAVYNEQFF	TGCGCCAGCAGTGCGGGTCTAGCGGTCTACAATGAGCAGTTCTTC
.	TRBV28	few	TRBJ1-5	CASNAVQGGQPQHF	TGTGCCAGCAATGCCGTCCAGGGAGGACAGCCCCAGCATTTT
TRBD2	TRBV5-1	.	TRBJ2-3	CASSLHAGGGDTQYF	TGCGCCAGCAGCTTACACGCGGGAGGGGGGGATACGCAGTATTTT
TRBD2	TRBV7-2	.	TRBJ2-7	CASSFASGVSYEQYF	TGTGCCAGCAGCTTCGCTAGCGGAGTCTCCTACGAGCAGTACTTC
.	TRBV6-6	.	TRBJ1-5	CASSLVNQPQHF	TGTGCCAGCAGCCTAGTTAATCAGCCCCAGCATTTT
.	TRBV5-4	.	TRBJ1-1	CASSLWGGVNTEAFF	TGTGCCAGCAGCTTGTGGGGCGGAGTCAACACTGAAGCTTTCTTT
TRBD2	TRBV9	.	TRBJ2-5	CASSARPGLPKETQYF	TGTGCCAGCAGCGCCAGACCGGGACTACCAAAAGAGACCCAGTACTTC
.	TRBV6-6	.	TRBJ1-2	CASSYSQNYGYTF	TGTGCCAGCAGTTACTCCCAAAACTATGGCTACACCTTC
.	TRBV28	.	TRBJ1-5	CASSPFNQPQHF	TGTGCCAGCAGTCCCTTCAATCAGCCCCAGCATTTT
TRBD2	TRBV2	.	TRBJ2-7	CASRAPDFISGRAPGEQYF	TGTGCCAGCAGAGCACCAGACTTTATTAGCGGGAGGGCCCCAGGCGAGCAGTACTTC
TRBD2	TRBV7-9	.	TRBJ2-1	CASSLKPGLAGDYNEQFF	TGTGCCAGCAGCTTAAAGCCGGGACTAGCGGGAGATTACAATGAGCAGTTCTTC
TRBD2	TRBV11-2	.	TRBJ2-3	CASTVKGLAGGPDTQYF	TGTGCCAGCACCGTTAAGGGACTAGCGGGAGGCCCAGATACGCAGTATTTT
.	TRBV30	.	TRBJ1-2	CAWSGLGLLNGGYTF	TGTGCCTGGAGTGGATTGGGACTACTAAATGGGGGCTACACCTTC
.	TRBV19	.	TRBJ1-1	CASSTLGLLGTEAFF	TGTGCCAGTAGTACACTAGGCCTCTTGGGGACTGAAGCTTTCTTT
TRBD1	TRBV9	.	TRBJ1-4	CASSYDRARFEKLFF	TGTGCCAGCAGCTATGACAGGGCGAGGTTTGAAAAACTGTTTTTT
.	TRBV5-6	.	TRBJ2-1	CASSVTPQYNEQFF	TGTGCCAGCAGCGTCACACCACAATACAATGAGCAGTTCTTC
.	TRBV11-3	.	TRBJ2-3	CASSSVGTDTQYF	TGTGCCAGCAGCTCGGTGGGCACAGATACGCAGTATTTT
.	TRBV7-9	.	TRBJ1-1	CASSLGQDEAFF	TGTGCCAGCAGCTTAGGGCAGGATGAAGCTTTCTTT
.	TRBV7-2	.	TRBJ1-2	CASSFQTGTYGYTF	TGTGCCAGCAGCTTCCAGACAGGAACCTATGGCTACACCTTC
.	TRBV7-6	.	TRBJ2-3	CASSFVPKDTQYF	TGTGCCAGCAGCTTCGTCCCTAAGGATACGCAGTATTTT
TRBD2	TRBV2	.	TRBJ2-1	CASSGSGRRNEQFF	TGTGCCAGCAGTGGTAGCGGGAGAAGAAATGAGCAGTTCTTC
.	TRBV7-2	once	TRBJ2-7	CASSWKAGSYEQYF	TGTGCCAGCAGCTGGAAGGCAGGCTCCTACGAGCAGTACTTC
.	TRBV28	.	TRBJ1-5	CASLNRGRNQPQHF	TGTGCCAGCTTGAACCGAGGGCGCAATCAGCCCCAGCATTTT
.	TRBV7-9	.	TRBJ2-5	CASSLGRSLQETQYF	TGTGCCAGCAGCTTAGGTCGGTCCCTCCAAGAGACCCAGTACTTC